These 30 T cell receptor beta chains were all obtained from the same sample, sequenced in a study of blood T cell repertoires in COVID-19. Sequencing was performed with immunoSEQ multiplex PCR; in TCRdb, only in-frame clones are kept and a portion is missing. The sample carries over 200,000 clones, 85% recorded once. Sequenced: PBMCs or T cells enriched from blood (not recorded which). Receptor source: a man aged 40-50 years who had recovered from COVID-19.

The V and J genes are TRBV3-1 (or the pseudogene TRBV3-2) and TRBJ2-1; 7 bases line up with TRBD1. The CDR3 loop spans 14 amino acids. Unmatched junction bases numbered 8, after V lost 4 bases and J lost 8 bases. Germline V gene sequence: CDR1 LGHDT, CDR2 YNNKEL (reference sequence). The CDR3 DNA reads TGTGCCAGCAGCCTTCAGGGGGACGAAGATGAGCAGTTCTTC. The encoded protein is CASSLQGDEDEQFF.

V is TRBV7-2 and J is TRBJ2-5; perhaps TRBD2 as D (6 bases). The CDR3 consists of 18 residues. Germline V gene lookup returns CDR1 SGHTA and CDR2 FQGNSA. Trimming took 2 bases from V and 2 from J, leaving 21 bases between them. The CDR3 DNA reads TGTGCCAGCAGCTTAAAGGGGCCCGCGGGGTCTTGGCAAGAGACCCAGTACTTC. It is translated as CASSLKGPAGSWQETQYF. The full variable domain, rest sourced from reference TRBV7-2 and TRBJ2-5, is GAGVSQSPSNKVTEKGKDVELRCDPISGHTALYWYRQSLGQGLEFLIYFQGNSAPDKSGLPSDRFSAERTGGSVSTLTIQRTQQEDSAVYLCASSLKGPAGSWQETQYFGPGTRLLVL.

V gene TRBV3-1 (or the pseudogene TRBV3-2) combines with J gene TRBJ2-7; D might be TRBD1 (6 bases). This CDR3 contains 16 residues. Trimming took 1 base from V and 7 from J, leaving 20 bases between them. Germline V gene data show CDR1 as LGHDT and CDR2 as YNNKEL (reference sequence). CDR3 DNA: TGTGCCAGCAGCCAAGGGGGGCCTAGCTCTTCGGGAGAGCAGTACTTC. Amino acids: CASSQGGPSSSGEQYF.

This sequence joins TRBV5-1 and TRBJ1-3; D may be TRBD1 (5 bases). This CDR3 spans 15 amino acids. The ends were cut back, 4 bases at V and 0 bases at J, with 11 bases in the middle. Germline V CDR1 and CDR2: SGHRS, YFSETQ. The CDR3 nucleotides are TGCGCCAGCAGCGTATCAGGGAACTCTGGAAACACCATATATTTT. Protein: CASSVSGNSGNTIYF.

This clone has only a few counts. This chain connects TRBV6-5 to TRBJ2-7; 9 nucleotides match TRBD2. CDR1 and CDR2 (germline): MNHEY, SVGAGI. J was trimmed by 1 base and V by 2 bases; bases with no gene match: 3. This CDR3 contains 15 residues. CDR3 coding DNA: TGTGCCAGCAGTTACGAAGCGGGAGGTTCCTACGAGCAGTACTTC. Translated: CASSYEAGGSYEQYF.

The rearrangement joins TRBV3-1 (or the pseudogene TRBV3-2) to TRBJ1-2; maybe TRBD1 (6 bases). Germline lookup yields CDR1 LGHDT and CDR2 YNNKEL (reference sequence). This CDR3 is built from 13 residues. The ends were cut back, 2 bases at V and 4 bases at J, with 8 bases in the middle. CDR3 DNA sequence: TGTGCCAGCAGCCAAACACAGGGCTATGGCTACACCTTC. Protein product: CASSQTQGYGYTF.

The V gene is TRBV28, the J gene TRBJ2-7, with 10 bases fitting TRBD1. Germline values: CDR1 MDHEN, CDR2 SYDVKM. Trimming at V came to 6 bases and at J to 2 bases, leaving 4 bases not matched to a gene. CDR3 length equals 14 residues. The CDR3 DNA reads TGTGCCAGCAGGTGGGACAGGGGACCCTACGAGCAGTACTTC. Protein product: CASRWDRGPYEQYF. Supplemented by reference TRBV28 and TRBJ2-7, the full variable domain reads DVKVTQSSRYLVKRTGEKVFLECVQDMDHENMFWYRQDPGLGLRLIYFSYDVKMKEKGDIPEGYSVSREKKERFSLILESASTNQTSMYLCASRWDRGPYEQYFGPGTRLTVT.

This clone appeared a single time. The chain has TRBV24-1 and TRBJ2-2; D may be TRBD1 (5 bases). The V end was cut by 10 bases, the J end by 4 bases, with 15 bases between. CDR1 and CDR2 (germline): KGHDR, SFDVKD. The length of the CDR3 is 14 residues. The CDR3 nucleotides are TGTGCCACGTCCCGACAGTTGGGCACCGGGGAGCTGTTTTTT. Amino acids: CATSRQLGTGELFF.

The chain couples TRBV28 to TRBJ2-7; tentative D call: TRBD1 (6 bases). In germline, CDR1 is MDHEN, CDR2 SYDVKM. This CDR3 is 19 amino acids long. The V and J ends lost 6 bases and 0 bases respectively, with 27 bases between them. The CDR3 spells CASSQTSGTPSSSSYEQYF. The DNA of the CDR3 is TGTGCCAGCAGCCAGACGTCCGGGACACCCTCATCCTCCTCCTACGAGCAGTACTTC.

The chain recombines TRBV2 with TRBJ2-3; D gene ambiguous. The CDR3 runs 10 residues. Trimming left V 6 bases short and J 13 bases short, with 11 bases between. Germline V CDR1 and CDR2: SNHLY, FYNNEI. The CDR3 region is CASRRLREYF. For the CDR3, the DNA is TGTGCCAGCAGACGACTCCGTGAGTATTTT.

The chain couples TRBV4-3 to TRBJ1-4; D is undetermined. The germline V and J ends were trimmed by 4 bases and 7 bases, with 22 bases remaining between them. There are 17 residues in the CDR3. From germline, CDR1 is LGHNA and CDR2 YSLEER. CDR3 in amino acids: CASSRASRGTGGEKLFF. The DNA for the CDR3 is TGCGCCAGCAGCCGAGCAAGTCGCGGCACCGGCGGTGAAAAACTGTTTTTT.

The rearrangement uses TRBV30 and TRBJ2-7, with TRBD2 as a possible D gene (6 bases). Germline assignment: CDR1 GTSNPN and CDR2 SVGIG (reference sequence). Trimming stripped 3 bases from V and 3 bases from J, with 12 bases between. This CDR3 has 13 residues. The CDR3: CAWRDIGGYEQYF. In nucleotides, the CDR3 is TGTGCCTGGAGAGATATCGGGGGCTACGAGCAGTACTTC.

The chain employs TRBV19 and TRBJ2-1, with TRBD2 identical over 8 bases. The germline V gene encodes CDR1 LNHDA and CDR2 SQIVND (reference sequence). The ends lost 5 bases at V and 9 bases at J; junction bases unmatched: 15. The CDR3 runs 16 residues. The CDR3 protein is CASSGGLASLNSEQFF. CDR3 sequence (DNA): TGTGCCAGTAGTGGAGGACTAGCCAGTCTTAACTCTGAGCAGTTCTTC.

The CDR3 reads CASSEGQGLYEQYF. The CDR3 coding sequence is TGTGCCAGCAGTGAAGGGCAGGGTCTCTACGAGCAGTACTTC. The J gene is TRBJ2-7, the V gene TRBV6-1; possible D gene TRBD1, 5 bases. This CDR3 is built from 14 residues. V gave up 1 base and J gave up 3 bases, with 10 bases separating them. From germline, CDR1 is MNHNS and CDR2 SASEGT.

V is TRBV30 and J is TRBJ1-4; TRBD1 agrees at 9 bases. Trimming removed 0 bases from V and 0 bases from J; junction bases left unmatched: 8. Germline CDR1 and CDR2: GTSNPN and SVGIG (reference sequence). This CDR3 region has 18 residues. CDR3: CAWSVRRTGDATNEKLFF. In nucleotides, the CDR3 is TGTGCCTGGAGTGTTCGAAGGACAGGGGATGCAACTAATGAAAAACTGTTTTTT.

The CDR3 DNA is TGTGCAAGTCGCTTAGCCTTTATCGACAGGGACAACTCCTACGAGCAGTACTTC. Protein: CASRLAFIDRDNSYEQYF. The chain is built from TRBV12-2 and TRBJ2-7; whether TRBD1, the table's D call, matches the DNA was not checked. TRBV12-2 represents a pseudogene. The CDR3 has 18 amino acids.

This clone was observed a few times. A read error may produce the germline difference seen at one junction end. DNA for the CDR3: TGTGCCAGCAGTGACCTCAATAGCGATCAGCCCCAGCATTTT. Protein sequence: CASSDLNSDQPQHF. The chain is built from TRBV2 and TRBJ1-5; D unclear. CDR1 SNHLY and CDR2 FYNNEI come from the germline V gene. This CDR3 spans 14 amino acids.

The V gene is TRBV19, the J gene TRBJ2-1, with 7 bases that match TRBD2. CDR3 length: 15 residues. With V trimmed by 3 bases and J by 3 bases, 5 bases remained unmatched. CDR1 LNHDA and CDR2 SQIVND come from the germline V gene (reference sequence). CDR3 nucleotide sequence: TGTGCCAGTAGTATGGGCGGGAGTTTCTACAATGAGCAGTTCTTC. Its translation: CASSMGGSFYNEQFF.

This chain links TRBV10-3 with TRBJ1-2; 7 nucleotides match TRBD1. This CDR3 region has 15 residues. With 2 bases clipped from V and 4 bases from J, the junction kept 7 bases outside the gene matches. Germline CDR1 ENHRY, CDR2 SYGVKD. The CDR3 nucleotides read TGTGCCATCAGTGAGAAATTGACAGGGCTCTATGGCTACACCTTC. Translated: CAISEKLTGLYGYTF.

The chain recombines TRBV6-2 or TRBV6-3 with TRBJ1-5, with D possibly matching TRBD1 (5 bases). The CDR3 runs 15 residues. V was shortened by 6 bases and J by 2 bases, with 14 bases between the two germline ends. CDR1 is MNHEY and CDR2 is SVGEGT in the germline V gene. The CDR3: CASSNEDSRNQPQHF. The CDR3 DNA sequence: TGTGCCAGCAGCAACGAAGACAGCCGCAATCAGCCCCAGCATTTT.

In its sample, this clone was seen a few times. V and J are TRBV6-5 and TRBJ1-2; 8 bases agree with TRBD1. V trimming: 6 bases; J trimming: 8 bases; junction bases outside the gene matches: 8. Germline V gene data show CDR1 as MNHEY and CDR2 as SVGAGI. The CDR3 loop spans 13 amino acids. In nucleotides, the CDR3 is TGTGCCAGCAGATCACAGGGGGTACTCGGCTACACCTTC. This codes for CASRSQGVLGYTF.

The gene calls are TRBV2 and TRBJ1-1; D is uncertain. The CDR3 has 13 amino acids. V lost 7 bases and J lost 2, with 11 bases in between. Germline V gene sequence: CDR1 SNHLY, CDR2 FYNNEI. Here the CDR3 DNA reads TGTGCCAGCATGAGTCAGGCTAACACTGAAGCTTTCTTT. Translated: CASMSQANTEAFF. The variable domain in full, with the rest retrieved from reference TRBV2 and TRBJ1-1, is EPEVTQTPSHQVTQMGQEVILRCVPISNHLYFYWYRQILGQKVEFLVSFYNNEISEKSEIFDDQFSVERPDGSNFTLKIRSTKLEDSAMYFCASMSQANTEAFFGQGTRLTVV.

The chain is built from TRBV9 and TRBJ2-7; TRBD1 might be the D (6 bases). Trimming took off 4 bases at V and 6 bases at J, with 20 bases between the two ends. In germline, CDR1 is SGDLS, CDR2 YYNGEE. The CDR3 has 15 residues. The CDR3 nucleotides are TGTGCCAGCAGCAATCGACAGGACCCGGGTTCCGAGCAGTACTTC. The encoded protein is CASSNRQDPGSEQYF.

The chain combines TRBV7-8 with TRBJ1-3, with 9 bases aligning to TRBD1. CDR1 is SGHVS and CDR2 is FQNEAQ in the germline V gene. The CDR3 has 18 residues. The V segment lost 4 bases and the J segment 1 base; nucleotides outside the gene matches: 11. CDR3 sequence: CASSWKPGQGKSGNTIYF. In DNA form, the CDR3 reads TGTGCCAGCAGCTGGAAACCGGGACAGGGTAAATCTGGAAACACCATATATTTT. Drawing the rest from reference TRBV7-8 and TRBJ1-3, the complete variable domain is GAGVSQSPRYKVAKRGQDVALRCDPISGHVSLFWYQQALGQGPEFLTYFQNEAQLDKSGLPSDRFFAERPEGSVSTLKIQRTQQEDSAVYLCASSWKPGQGKSGNTIYFGEGSWLTVV.

The V and J genes are TRBV24-1 and TRBJ2-1, with D perhaps matching TRBD1 (6 bases). Between the trimmed V and J ends, which lost 2 bases and 10 bases, there was a span of 11 bases. Germline assignment: CDR1 KGHDR and CDR2 SFDVKD. The CDR3 extends over 13 amino acids. The CDR3 DNA reads as TGTGCCACCAGTGATTCACGGACAGTCGAGCAGTTCTTC. Encoded protein: CATSDSRTVEQFF.

The genes are TRBV14 and TRBJ1-3; D is uncertain. The germline gives CDR1 SGHDN, CDR2 FVKESK. CDR3 length equals 14 residues. V lost 7 bases and J lost 0, with 10 bases in between. CDR3 coding DNA: TGTGCCAGCAACCCTGGGCGCTCTGGAAACACCATATATTTT. Translation gives CASNPGRSGNTIYF.

The chain carries TRBV13 and TRBJ2-7, with 8 nucleotides matching TRBD1. This CDR3 has 18 residues. The germline V gene has CDR1 PRHDT and CDR2 FYEKMQ (reference sequence). Losses at the gene ends were 5 bases for V and 0 bases for J; bases not matched to a gene: 15. CDR3 sequence reads: CASSTTQFRTGSSYEQYF. CDR3 bases: TGTGCCAGCAGCACTACTCAATTTAGGACAGGGAGCTCCTACGAGCAGTACTTC.

This rearrangement joins TRBV30 to TRBJ1-5; perhaps TRBD1 as D (6 bases). Between the trimmed V and J ends, which lost 5 bases and 7 bases, there was a span of 15 bases. Germline CDR1 is GTSNPN and CDR2 is SVGIG (reference sequence). This CDR3 is 13 amino acids long. CDR3 bases: TGTGCCTGGGGCCAGGGGTTACGCCAGCCCCAGCATTTT. This encodes CAWGQGLRQPQHF.

This clone was observed a single time. V is TRBV10-3 and J is TRBJ2-3; D is perhaps TRBD2 (7 bases). The V end was cut by 6 bases, the J end by 0 bases, with 22 bases between. Germline values: CDR1 ENHRY, CDR2 SYGVKD. The CDR3 has 18 amino acids. The CDR3 reads CAIRGGYGGSTSTDTQYF. DNA of the CDR3: TGTGCCATCAGGGGGGGCTATGGCGGGAGCACTAGCACAGATACGCAGTATTTT.

The chain carries TRBV10-2 and TRBJ1-2; D might be TRBD1 (6 bases). Per the germline V gene, CDR1 is WSHSY and CDR2 is SAAADI. V dropped 5 bases and J dropped 0 bases, with 10 bases sitting between them. The CDR3 is 14 amino acids. DNA for the CDR3: TGCGCCAGCAGTTCCGGGACATCTAACTATGGCTACACCTTC. Translated, it gives CASSSGTSNYGYTF.